The present T cell receptor (beta chain) was sequenced within a study of T cells after posttransplantation cyclophosphamide. Regarding the study as a whole: Recipient CMV seropositivity and CMV reactivation strongly tracked TRB clonality.

Produced via immunoSEQ multiplex PCR; TCRdb's table is partial and in-frame only. The table includes some 20,000 clones, approximately 98% detected once. The naive gate required viable CD3+CD4+ or CD3+CD8+ cells with CCR7+CD45RA+CD45RO-CD95-CD27+CD28+ phenotype. Peripheral blood was collected from the related graft donor on the marrow donation day. The V gene end was trimmed by 0 bases and the J gene end by 0 bases; junction bases not matched to a gene: 5. This CDR3 has 17 residues. Germline loops: CDR1 WNHNN, CDR2 SYGVQD (reference sequence). With respect to this clone: Its antigen is unidentified.

The specimen was naive CD4+ T cells sorted from PBMCs. This clonotype was sampled from a man aged 35 to 55 in good health, CMV-negative, and a related stem cell transplant donor. This chain joins TRBV10-1 and TRBJ1-1, with TRBD1 matching 9 bases. The CDR3 sequence: CASSESGTGLLNTEAFF. CDR3 DNA sequence: TGCGCCAGCAGTGAGTCCGGGACAGGGCTACTGAACACTGAAGCTTTCTTT.